This section outlines one T cell receptor (beta chain) sequence together with its context. Its specificity is not known. Compared with germline, one end of the junction differs, possibly owing to a read error. These data originate in a study of molecular identifiers for immune sequencing clone quantification. General study findings and limits: It was shown that clones above 20 RNA copies held over 99% of effector molecules, but under 1% in naive cells. Barcode sharing among identical TCR molecules could make large clones appear smaller.

Sorting defined naive CD8 T cells as CD8+CD4-CCR7+CD45RA+. CDR1 LGHDT and CDR2 YNNKEL come from the germline V gene (reference sequence). This CDR3 is 16 amino acids long. TCRdb re-derived calls from the PCR reads in MiXCR, one entry per CDR3 protein. Here the sample spans about 54,000 distinct CDR3 sequences, under 30% being singletons. This receptor was obtained from a human donor in good health. Some libraries in this study had Jurkat cell RNA spiked in. The chain has TRBV3-1 and TRBJ2-2; tentatively, D is TRBD1 or TRBD2 (5 bases each). What was sequenced was naive CD8+ T cells from blood, with Jurkat cell RNA spiked in. Indicated subset: FACS-sorted CD8+CD4-CCR7+CD45RA+ naive T cells. The CDR3 DNA sequence: TGTGCCAGCAGCCAAGTAGTCGGGAAAGACACCGGGGCGCTGTTTTTT. Protein sequence: CASSQVVGKDTGALFF.